Below, 20 T cell receptor beta chains from the same sample are listed, as sequenced in a study of graft-versus-host responses after intestinal transplantation. Repertoires were generated with immunoSEQ multiplex PCR, while TCRdb's copy carries only in-frame clones and drops some. The repertoire holds approximately 13,000 clones, just over 35% seen once, with approximately 2.3% in the top ten. Responders labeled with CFSE (roughly 200,000) were plated with roughly 200,000 irradiated, violet-dye-labeled stimulators. The source material was alloreactive CD8+ T cells from a mixed lymphocyte reaction culture, sampled before intestinal transplant. Subset described: CFSE-low proliferating T cells sorted from approximately 6-day pre-transplant mixed lymphocyte reaction (GvH or HvG direction). Every receptor here comes from a human patient who received an intestinal transplant.

The chain combines TRBV2 with TRBJ2-7, with D hard to call. V was cut by 7 bases and J by 6 bases, with 7 bases left in between. Germline CDR1 SNHLY, CDR2 FYNNEI. This CDR3 comprises 10 residues. CDR3 sequence: CASNAPEQYF. The CDR3, as DNA: TGTGCCAGCAACGCCCCCGAGCAGTACTTC.

This clone was seen once. This rearrangement joins TRBV1 to TRBJ2-1. TRBV1 is tagged as a pseudogene. This CDR3 region has 17 residues. DNA of the CDR3: TGCACCAGCAGCCGAAGAGGCGAGGGGGGTCACTACAATGAGCAGTTCTTC. Its translation: CTSSRRGEGGHYNEQFF.

The genes are TRBV27 and TRBJ2-1; maybe TRBD2 (5 bases). Trimming cost V 7 bases and J 7 bases, with 11 bases left between them. Germline lookup yields CDR1 MNHEY and CDR2 SMNVEV (reference sequence). The CDR3 sequence is 12 residues long. CDR3 nucleotides: TGTGCCAGCACTGCTAGAGGGAATGAGCAGTTCTTC. Translated: CASTARGNEQFF.

The V gene is TRBV11-2, the J gene TRBJ1-1, with a weak D call TRBD1 (6 bases). The V end lost 5 bases, the J end lost 3 bases, and 16 bases lay between the germline ends. CDR1 and CDR2 (germline): SGHAT, FQNNGV. There are 15 residues in the CDR3. The CDR3 sequence: CASSLSQGYYTEAFF. As DNA, the CDR3 is TGTGCCAGCAGCCTATCACAGGGTTATTACACTGAAGCTTTCTTT.

This clone was observed a single time. The CDR3 nucleotides read TGTGCCAGCAGTTACGGTGGAGGTAACACCATATATTTT. It is translated as CASSYGGGNTIYF. J is TRBJ1-3 and V is TRBV6-5; D is uncertain. V lost 2 bases and J 7 bases, leaving 9 bases between the germline ends. The CDR3 is made up of 13 amino acids. Germline values: CDR1 MNHEY, CDR2 SVGAGI.

Turning to this clone: Relative to the germline gene, one junction end is altered; a read error may explain this. This rearrangement joins TRBV7-8 to TRBJ2-2, with TRBD1 as a possible D gene (6 bases). CDR1 is SGHVS and CDR2 is FQNEAQ in the germline V gene. CDR3 size: 16 residues. CDR3 bases: TGTGCCAGCAGCCCCATGCTACAGGGAAACAGCGGGGAGCTGTTTTTT. It yields the protein CASSPMLQGNSGELFF.

This clone has only a few counts. This rearrangement joins TRBV4-1 to TRBJ2-7, with 11 bases that match TRBD2. J was trimmed by 2 bases and V by 1 base; bases with no gene match: 16. The CDR3 sequence is 20 residues long. Germline V gene data show CDR1 as MGHRA and CDR2 as YSYEKL. CDR3 amino acids: CASSQVGVLLAGGQPYEQYF. The CDR3 nucleotides are TGCGCCAGCAGCCAAGTGGGCGTACTGCTAGCGGGGGGACAACCCTACGAGCAGTACTTC.

J is TRBJ1-1 and V is TRBV19; TRBD1 might be the D (6 bases). Germline V CDR1 and CDR2: LNHDA, SQIVND (reference sequence). The CDR3 length is 16 residues. Trimming left V 4 bases short and J 2 bases short, with 17 bases between. The DNA of the CDR3 is TGTGCCAGTAGTACCCTGTGGGGGGGACAAAACACTGAAGCTTTCTTT. It is translated as CASSTLWGGQNTEAFF.

This chain links TRBV4-1 with TRBJ2-1; D assignment may be TRBD1 or TRBD2 (7 bases each). CDR1 is MGHRA, CDR2 YSYEKL, per germline. V lost 4 bases to trimming and J lost 6 bases, with 16 bases between them. The CDR3 covers 15 residues. This CDR3 is CASSREGTASNEQFF. CDR3 DNA sequence: TGCGCCAGCAGCCGGGAGGGGACAGCCTCCAATGAGCAGTTCTTC.

This clone appeared a few times. V is TRBV4-2 and J is TRBJ2-7; 12 bases are shared with TRBD2. Germline V gene lookup returns CDR1 LGHNA and CDR2 YNFKEQ. Losses at the gene ends were 1 base for V and 6 bases for J; bases not matched to a gene: 4. The CDR3 totals 15 residues. The CDR3 protein is CASSQVLAGGSEQYF. In DNA, the CDR3 is TGTGCCAGCAGCCAAGTCCTAGCGGGGGGGTCCGAGCAGTACTTC.

The sample holds a few counts of this clone. The chain has TRBV5-1 and TRBJ2-7; TRBD2 might be the D (5 bases). V was cut by 1 base and J by 3 bases, with 8 bases left in between. Germline loops: CDR1 SGHRS, CDR2 YFSETQ. The CDR3 loop spans 13 amino acids. CDR3 protein: CASSLYGDYEQYF. The CDR3 nucleotides read TGCGCCAGCAGCTTGTACGGGGACTACGAGCAGTACTTC.

The chain couples TRBV6-1 to TRBJ2-7; 11 nucleotides agree with TRBD1. The CDR3 has 14 residues. With 10 bases clipped from V and 4 bases from J, the junction kept 9 bases outside the gene matches. The germline gives CDR1 MNHNS, CDR2 SASEGT. CDR3 region: CAIKPDRGLYEQYF. The DNA of the CDR3 is TGTGCCATCAAACCGGACAGGGGGCTGTACGAGCAGTACTTC.

The chain is built from TRBV27 and TRBJ1-1; D remains ambiguous. The CDR3 has 13 amino acids. Germline assignment: CDR1 MNHEY and CDR2 SMNVEV (reference sequence). Trimming removed 6 bases at V and 3 bases at J, with 11 bases between. The chain's CDR3 is CASSSDTDTEAFF. In DNA form, the CDR3 reads TGTGCCAGCAGCAGCGACACCGACACTGAAGCTTTCTTT.

This clone was seen only a few times. This chain joins TRBV6-5 and TRBJ2-1; 7 positions agree with TRBD1. V shed 6 bases, J shed 9 bases, and the junction held 8 bases outside the gene matches. This CDR3 contains 13 residues. Germline V CDR1 and CDR2: MNHEY, SVGAGI. CDR3 nucleotides: TGTGCCAGCAGGCTGGGACAGTTATCTGAGCAGTTCTTC. It codes for CASRLGQLSEQFF.

This clone was picked up a small number of times. The chain is built from TRBV7-8 and TRBJ1-5, with 7 bases lining up with TRBD1. The CDR3 totals 19 residues. V was clipped by 5 bases and J by 0 bases; unmatched bases: 16. CDR1 and CDR2 from the germline V gene are SGHVS and FQNEAQ. The CDR3 DNA reads as TGTGCCAGCAGCGCCCTAGGGGGGGACAGCATTTATAGCAATCAGCCCCAGCATTTT. Its protein product is CASSALGGDSIYSNQPQHF.

This clone has a handful of counts. The chain recombines TRBV11-3 with TRBJ2-7; no definite D call. In germline, CDR1 is SGHNT, CDR2 YENEEA. Trimming took off 5 bases at V and 2 bases at J, with 4 bases between the two ends. The CDR3 has 11 residues. Here the CDR3 reads CASSATYEQYF. CDR3 in DNA: TGTGCCAGCAGCGCAACCTACGAGCAGTACTTC. Supplemented by reference TRBV11-3 and TRBJ2-7, the full variable domain reads EAGVVQSPRYKIIEKKQPVAFWCNPISGHNTLYWYLQNLGQGPELLIRYENEEAVDDSQLPKDRFSAERLKGVDSTLKIQPAELGDSAVYLCASSATYEQYFGPGTRLTVT.

This clone has more than one count but fewer than ten. The chain uses TRBV5-8 and TRBJ2-6; D possibly corresponds to TRBD1 (6 bases). Germline CDR1 SGHTS, CDR2 YDEGEE. The CDR3 is 19 amino acids. V was pared by 3 bases and J by 0 bases, with 19 bases between. The CDR3 DNA sequence: TGTGCCAGCAGCTCGCTTGAGGGGGTTGTGGCCTCTGGGGCCAACGTCCTGACTTTC. Translated: CASSSLEGVVASGANVLTF.

CDR3 nucleotide sequence: TGTGCCAGCAGTTTAACGGGGGGTACCGGGGAGCTGTTTTTT. Its protein is CASSLTGGTGELFF. V is TRBV27 and J is TRBJ2-2; 7 nucleotides line up with TRBD2. This CDR3 region has 14 residues. Germline lookup yields CDR1 MNHEY and CDR2 SMNVEV (reference sequence). The V and J ends lost 2 bases and 5 bases, in that order; junction bases with no gene match: 2.

The chain uses TRBV6-1 and TRBJ2-5, with 8 positions matching TRBD2. Trimming removed 2 bases from V and 2 bases from J; junction bases left unmatched: 13. Germline V CDR1 and CDR2: MNHNS, SASEGT. This CDR3 is built from 18 residues. DNA for the CDR3: TGTGCCAGCAGTGAAAGTTTTTTTGGCGGGGGGTTTCAAGAGACCCAGTACTTC. This sequence encodes CASSESFFGGGFQETQYF.

This clone has more than one count but fewer than ten. The chain couples TRBV5-4 to TRBJ2-7; no firm D call. In germline, CDR1 is SGHNT, CDR2 YYREEE (reference sequence). The CDR3 totals 15 residues. Between the trimmed V and J ends, which lost 2 bases and 3 bases, there was a span of 15 bases. In DNA, the CDR3 is TGTGCCAGCAGCTTTACGGTTTCCTCAGGCTACGAGCAGTACTTC. This codes for CASSFTVSSGYEQYF.